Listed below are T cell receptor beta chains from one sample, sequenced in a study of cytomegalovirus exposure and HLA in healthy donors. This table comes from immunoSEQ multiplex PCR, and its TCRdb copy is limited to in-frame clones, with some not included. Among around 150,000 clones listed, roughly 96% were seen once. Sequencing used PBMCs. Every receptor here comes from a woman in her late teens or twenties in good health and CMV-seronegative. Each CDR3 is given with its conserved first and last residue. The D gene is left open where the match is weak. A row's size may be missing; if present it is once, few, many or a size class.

cdr3_aa: CASSPLAGDTGELFF
cdr3_nt: TGCGCCAGCAGCCCCCTAGCGGGGGACACCGGGGAGCTGTTTTTT
j_call: TRBJ2-2
clone_size: .
v_call: TRBV4-1
d_call: TRBD2

cdr3_aa: CASSLTGVGEQYF
cdr3_nt: TGTGCCAGCAGCTTAACAGGGGTGGGAGAGCAGTACTTC
j_call: TRBJ2-7
clone_size: .
v_call: TRBV7-9
d_call: TRBD1

cdr3_aa: CASTTGGEGTGELFF
cdr3_nt: TGTGCCAGCACCACAGGGGGCGAAGGGACCGGGGAGCTGTTTTTT
j_call: TRBJ2-2
clone_size: .
v_call: TRBV6-5
d_call: TRBD1

cdr3_aa: CASRPQLANTGELFF
cdr3_nt: TGTGCCAGCAGGCCCCAACTAGCAAACACCGGGGAGCTGTTTTTT
j_call: TRBJ2-2
clone_size: .
v_call: TRBV7-2
d_call: .

cdr3_aa: CAWDRGNYGYTF
cdr3_nt: TGTGCCTGGGACAGGGGGAACTATGGCTACACCTTC
j_call: TRBJ1-2
clone_size: .
v_call: TRBV30
d_call: TRBD1

cdr3_aa: CASSPGGGLGYTF
cdr3_nt: TGTGCCAGCAGCCCCGGTGGCGGTCTTGGCTACACCTTC
j_call: TRBJ1-2
clone_size: .
v_call: TRBV7-8
d_call: .

cdr3_aa: CASSQVGGQASYEQYF
cdr3_nt: TGCGCCAGCAGCCAAGTAGGGGGACAGGCCTCCTACGAGCAGTACTTC
j_call: TRBJ2-7
clone_size: .
v_call: TRBV4-3
d_call: TRBD1

cdr3_aa: CASSQDLGTGYGEGYTF
cdr3_nt: TGTGCCAGCAGCCAAGATTTAGGGACAGGGTATGGCGAAGGCTACACCTTC
j_call: TRBJ1-2
clone_size: .
v_call: TRBV4-2
d_call: TRBD1

cdr3_aa: CAWSVTTQETQYF
cdr3_nt: TGTGCCTGGAGTGTTACTACCCAAGAGACCCAGTACTTC
j_call: TRBJ2-5
clone_size: .
v_call: TRBV30
d_call: .

cdr3_aa: CASSVSEGYEQYF
cdr3_nt: TGTGCCAGCAGTGTAAGCGAAGGATACGAGCAGTACTTC
j_call: TRBJ2-7
clone_size: .
v_call: TRBV6-4
d_call: .

cdr3_aa: CASRDNSLYGYTF
cdr3_nt: TGTGCCAGCCGGGACAACTCCTTGTATGGCTACACCTTC
j_call: TRBJ1-2
clone_size: .
v_call: TRBV19
d_call: .

cdr3_aa: CASSLEGTVYGYTF
cdr3_nt: TGCGCCAGCAGCTTGGAAGGGACAGTTTACGGCTACACCTTC
j_call: TRBJ1-2
clone_size: .
v_call: TRBV5-1
d_call: TRBD1

cdr3_aa: CASSLEFGGTSYNEQFF
cdr3_nt: TGTGCCAGCAGCTTGGAGTTTGGGGGGACCTCCTACAATGAGCAGTTCTTC
j_call: TRBJ2-1
clone_size: .
v_call: TRBV5-6
d_call: .

cdr3_aa: CASSRVAGRDEQYF
cdr3_nt: TGTGCCAGCAGCCGGGTGGCCGGGAGAGACGAGCAGTACTTC
j_call: TRBJ2-7
clone_size: .
v_call: TRBV7-2
d_call: .

cdr3_aa: CASGRGAYLQETQYF
cdr3_nt: TGCGCCTCGGGACGGGGGGCGTACCTCCAAGAGACCCAGTACTTC
j_call: TRBJ2-5
clone_size: .
v_call: TRBV5-1
d_call: .

cdr3_aa: CASSFGIGGAPEAFF
cdr3_nt: TGTGCCAGCAGCTTCGGGATCGGGGGTGCCCCCGAAGCTTTCTTT
j_call: TRBJ1-1
clone_size: .
v_call: TRBV5-6
d_call: .

cdr3_aa: CASSLGLADLYQETQYF
cdr3_nt: TGTGCCAGCAGCTTAGGACTAGCGGACCTTTACCAAGAGACCCAGTACTTC
j_call: TRBJ2-5
clone_size: once
v_call: TRBV7-9
d_call: TRBD2

cdr3_aa: CASSEDTHSYNEQFF
cdr3_nt: TGTGCCAGCAGCGAGGACACCCACTCCTACAATGAGCAGTTCTTC
j_call: TRBJ2-1
clone_size: .
v_call: TRBV9
d_call: .

cdr3_aa: CASSPRTGLVDYYGYTF
cdr3_nt: TGTGCCAGCAGCCCCCGGACAGGGCTCGTGGACTACTATGGCTACACCTTC
j_call: TRBJ1-2
clone_size: .
v_call: TRBV9
d_call: TRBD1

cdr3_aa: CASKEGSEKLFF
cdr3_nt: TGTGCCAGCAAGGAGGGATCTGAAAAACTGTTTTTT
j_call: TRBJ1-4
clone_size: .
v_call: TRBV2
d_call: .

cdr3_aa: CASSPGGEGTEAFF
cdr3_nt: TGTGCCAGCTCACCAGGTGGGGAGGGCACTGAAGCTTTCTTT
j_call: TRBJ1-1
clone_size: .
v_call: TRBV18
d_call: .

cdr3_aa: CASSQMGAGTEAFF
cdr3_nt: TGCGCCAGCAGCCAGATGGGCGCGGGCACTGAAGCTTTCTTT
j_call: TRBJ1-1
clone_size: .
v_call: TRBV4-3
d_call: .

cdr3_aa: CASSSDRVYEQYF
cdr3_nt: TGTGCCAGCAGCTCGGACAGGGTCTACGAGCAGTACTTC
j_call: TRBJ2-7
clone_size: .
v_call: TRBV7-9
d_call: TRBD1

cdr3_aa: CASRGQGVHNYGYTF
cdr3_nt: TGTGCCAGCAGGGGACAGGGGGTCCATAACTATGGCTACACCTTC
j_call: TRBJ1-2
clone_size: .
v_call: TRBV7-9
d_call: TRBD1

cdr3_aa: CASSYLTGGLDTGELFF
cdr3_nt: TGTGCCAGCAGCTACCTAACAGGGGGCCTGGACACCGGGGAGCTGTTTTTT
j_call: TRBJ2-2
clone_size: .
v_call: TRBV9
d_call: TRBD1

cdr3_aa: CASSDHSPTPSYEQYF
cdr3_nt: TGTGCCAGCAGTGACCACAGTCCTACTCCCTCCTACGAGCAGTACTTC
j_call: TRBJ2-7
clone_size: once
v_call: TRBV6-1
d_call: .

cdr3_aa: CASSLVTGMNEKLFF
cdr3_nt: TGTGCCAGCAGCTTAGTGACAGGCATGAATGAAAAACTGTTTTTT
j_call: TRBJ1-4
clone_size: .
v_call: TRBV11-2
d_call: .

cdr3_aa: CASSQDGQGETQYF
cdr3_nt: TGCGCCAGCAGCCAAGATGGACAGGGTGAGACCCAGTACTTC
j_call: TRBJ2-5
clone_size: .
v_call: TRBV4-1
d_call: TRBD1

cdr3_aa: CASSLPPGMNTEAFF
cdr3_nt: TGTGCCAGCAGTCTCCCGCCGGGGATGAACACTGAAGCTTTCTTT
j_call: TRBJ1-1
clone_size: once
v_call: TRBV6-1
d_call: .

cdr3_aa: CASSPRRGDSPLHF
cdr3_nt: TGTGCCAGCAGCCCTCGACGCGGTGATTCACCCCTCCACTTT
j_call: TRBJ1-6
clone_size: .
v_call: TRBV11-2
d_call: .

cdr3_aa: CAWSWGGLLTDTQYF
cdr3_nt: TGTGCCTGGAGTTGGGGGGGCCTACTTACAGATACGCAGTATTTT
j_call: TRBJ2-3
clone_size: .
v_call: TRBV30
d_call: .

cdr3_aa: CASSPQGGPYSPLHF
cdr3_nt: TGTGCCAGCAGTCCCCAGGGGGGTCCCTATTCACCCCTCCACTTT
j_call: TRBJ1-6
clone_size: .
v_call: TRBV27
d_call: TRBD1

cdr3_aa: CASSLGRQGDEKLFF
cdr3_nt: TGTGCCAGCAGCTTGGGACGACAGGGAGACGAAAAACTGTTTTTT
j_call: TRBJ1-4
clone_size: .
v_call: TRBV5-4
d_call: TRBD1

cdr3_aa: CASSNPGQGIGTQYF
cdr3_nt: TGTGCCAGCAGTAATCCGGGACAGGGGATAGGTACGCAGTATTTT
j_call: TRBJ2-3
clone_size: .
v_call: TRBV2
d_call: TRBD1

cdr3_aa: CASRLQGSGEQYF
cdr3_nt: TGTGCCAGCAGACTACAGGGATCTGGCGAGCAGTACTTC
j_call: TRBJ2-7
clone_size: .
v_call: TRBV7-2
d_call: .

cdr3_aa: CASGLTQGATGELFF
cdr3_nt: TGTGCTAGTGGTTTGACGCAGGGGGCCACCGGGGAGCTGTTTTTT
j_call: TRBJ2-2
clone_size: .
v_call: TRBV12-5
d_call: TRBD1

cdr3_aa: CASSWGSNTEAFF
cdr3_nt: TGTGCCAGCAGTTGGGGCAGCAACACTGAAGCTTTCTTT
j_call: TRBJ1-1
clone_size: .
v_call: TRBV27
d_call: .

cdr3_aa: CASSFQTGTYQETQYF
cdr3_nt: TGTGCCAGCAGCTTTCAGACAGGGACGTACCAAGAGACCCAGTACTTC
j_call: TRBJ2-5
clone_size: .
v_call: TRBV7-9
d_call: TRBD1

cdr3_aa: CASSYTTTDTQYF
cdr3_nt: TGTGCCAGCAGTTACACGACAACAGATACGCAGTATTTT
j_call: TRBJ2-3
clone_size: .
v_call: TRBV6-5
d_call: .

cdr3_aa: CASSLEFSGGGSLYEQYF
cdr3_nt: TGTGCCAGCAGCTTAGAATTTAGCGGGGGGGGGTCGCTTTACGAGCAGTACTTC
j_call: TRBJ2-7
clone_size: once
v_call: TRBV7-6
d_call: TRBD2

cdr3_aa: CASSLVPQKETQYF
cdr3_nt: TGTGCCAGCAGCTTAGTCCCCCAGAAAGAGACCCAGTACTTC
j_call: TRBJ2-5
clone_size: .
v_call: TRBV7-2
d_call: .

cdr3_aa: CASSPPEDEKLFF
cdr3_nt: TGTGCCAGCAGCCCCCCTGAGGATGAAAAACTGTTTTTT
j_call: TRBJ1-4
clone_size: .
v_call: TRBV6-5
d_call: .

cdr3_aa: CASSYSREGGSEAFF
cdr3_nt: TGTGCCAGCAGTTACTCGAGGGAGGGGGGTTCGGAAGCTTTCTTT
j_call: TRBJ1-1
clone_size: .
v_call: TRBV6-6
d_call: .

cdr3_aa: CASSLRTAYQPQHF
cdr3_nt: TGTGCCAGCAGTTTAAGGACAGCGTATCAGCCCCAGCATTTT
j_call: TRBJ1-5
clone_size: few
v_call: TRBV27
d_call: .

cdr3_aa: CATSSGHNIANQPQHF
cdr3_nt: TGTGCCACCAGCAGTGGACATAATATTGCCAATCAGCCCCAGCATTTT
j_call: TRBJ1-5
clone_size: .
v_call: TRBV15
d_call: .

cdr3_aa: CASSSKSGVQFF
cdr3_nt: TGTGCCAGCAGCTCAAAAAGCGGGGTCCAGTTCTTC
j_call: TRBJ2-1
clone_size: .
v_call: TRBV6-5
d_call: TRBD2

cdr3_aa: CASTIQASSYNSPLHF
cdr3_nt: TGCGCCAGCACCATCCAGGCCAGCTCCTATAATTCACCCCTCCACTTT
j_call: TRBJ1-6
clone_size: .
v_call: TRBV5-1
d_call: .

cdr3_aa: CSSQGQLIATNEKLFF
cdr3_nt: TGCAGCTCACAGGGACAGCTTATAGCAACTAATGAAAAACTGTTTTTT
j_call: TRBJ1-4
clone_size: .
v_call: TRBV29-1
d_call: TRBD1

cdr3_aa: CASNGGGLNSYNEQFF
cdr3_nt: TGCGCCAGCAATGGGGGGGGCCTTAACTCCTACAATGAGCAGTTCTTC
j_call: TRBJ2-1
clone_size: once
v_call: TRBV5-1
d_call: .

cdr3_aa: CASSFTGGAGGYTF
cdr3_nt: TGCGCCAGCAGCTTTACAGGGGGCGCGGGTGGCTACACCTTC
j_call: TRBJ1-2
clone_size: .
v_call: TRBV5-1
d_call: TRBD1

cdr3_aa: CASSVVGQGATGSQYF
cdr3_nt: TGTGCCAGCAGCGTAGTGGGACAGGGGGCTACCGGATCGCAGTATTTT
j_call: TRBJ2-3
clone_size: .
v_call: TRBV9
d_call: TRBD1

cdr3_aa: CASSWGLAGGPPSYNEQFF
cdr3_nt: TGTGCCAGCAGCTGGGGACTAGCGGGGGGGCCTCCCTCCTACAATGAGCAGTTCTTC
j_call: TRBJ2-1
clone_size: .
v_call: TRBV7-2
d_call: TRBD2

cdr3_aa: CASSLRGGDEKLFF
cdr3_nt: TGCGCCAGCAGCTTGCGAGGGGGCGATGAAAAACTGTTTTTT
j_call: TRBJ1-4
clone_size: .
v_call: TRBV5-1
d_call: TRBD1